This record concerns one T cell receptor beta chain sequence. The target of this receptor is not known. Base-call qualities are not available, and no considerably larger clone is one nucleotide away. These data are taken from a study of graft-versus-host responses after intestinal transplantation (dated by TCRdb to the early 2020s). About the study as a whole: The transplants that recipients got were multivisceral, liver-intestinal, or isolated intestinal. Anti-thymocyte globulin induction was given to all recipients, followed by maintenance tacrolimus and steroids for roughly 3 years. After intestinal transplantation, graft-versus-host and host-versus-graft alloreactive T cell clones in the graft, circulation and bone marrow were tracked using bulk TCR-beta CDR3 sequencing. Alloreactive clones were identified by sequencing pre-transplant mixed lymphocyte reaction products and comparing them with unstimulated pre-transplant donor and recipient T cells. The cohort enrolled some 24 intestinal transplant recipients, one of whom was a retransplant, and a few patients without pretransplant specimens were excluded. A peak of at least 4% donor T cells among recipient peripheral blood mononuclear cells was the definition used for donor T cell macrochimerism. Rather than going through the commercial service, samples from three later patients were sequenced in-house on an Illumina MiSeq and processed with MiXCR.

The research as a whole found: Conclusions were limited by the relatively low number and heterogeneity of intestinal transplant patients. Early after transplant, declines in HvG clones were associated with peak levels of circulating GvH clones. High GvH to HvG T cell clonal ratios were observed in the allografts of patients with donor T cell macrochimerism. GvH clones were found in recipient bone marrow, and some of the GvH clones appeared earlier in ileal mucosa or blood, which is consistent with an intestinal mucosal origin.

Taken from the germline V gene (reference sequence), the CDR1 and CDR2 loops are MNHEY and SMNVEV. V loses 6 bases of germline sequence and J loses 4 bases, and the interval between the two ends is 18 bases. The CDR3 measures 15 amino acids from cysteine to phenylalanine. The retained sequence is limited to the CDR3, 45 bases, with the frame set at the first base. In the first month after transplant, blood samples were collected up to 4 times, and after that at least monthly when available. Library preparation employed the immunoSEQ multiplex PCR assay. For most patients, genomic DNA was subjected to high-throughput TCR-beta CDR3 sequencing by Adaptive Biotechnologies. The paper's data handling went like this. Adaptive's ImmunoSEQ software supplied the TCR sequencing data for 15 to 20 patients, while MiXCR and VDJtools were used to process three other patients. CDR3 nucleotide sequences shared between donor and recipient were removed because their origin could not be assigned. At least 2-fold expansion over unstimulated cells and a minimum CFSE-low frequency of 0.002% (template counts) or 0.001% (read counts) were required for clones to be classified as alloreactive. Mappable clones were those detected in sequenced pre-transplant spleen, lymph node, or MLR CFSE-low populations of the donor or recipient. The cumulative frequency of alloreactive clones was calculated as a percentage of all sequences, weighted by copy number. Not all clones reach the TCRdb copy of this immuneACCESS table, which keeps in-frame sequences only. Checked studies attribute under half of the gap to unresolved V genes and leave the rest unexplained. That table is the source of V, J and clone size, and D and trimming were worked out from the DNA. The sample contains about 54,000 clones, roughly nine tenths of them found a single time. The leading ten clones occupy about 6% of the sample.

The V and J segments used are TRBV27 and TRBJ1-2, with TRBD1 perhaps the D gene, on 5 matching bases. Sequenced material: PBMCs, taken approximately 97 weeks after intestinal transplant. This clonotype originated in a human patient who received an intestinal transplant, so some T cells may come from the graft donor. CDR3 region: CASSLAGPWGYGYTF. Here is the DNA: TGTGCCAGCAGCCTAGCAGGGCCATGGGGCTATGGCTACACCTTC.